The subject of this entry is one T cell receptor (beta chain). This sample is drawn from a study of blood T cell repertoires in COVID-19. Study-level background: From the United States, Italy and Spain came samples of acute and convalescent COVID-19. The analysed material was cDNA or gDNA that came from T cells, B-cell-depleted T cells, or PBMCs.

Sequenced by immunoSEQ multiplex PCR; TCRdb stores in-frame clones only, minus some. This sample has about 110,000 clones, with more than 70% found just once. This clonotype originated in a man between 65 and 80 years old with acute or convalescent COVID-19. Sample: peripheral blood.

The CDR3 DNA follows: TGTGCCAGCAGCTTAAGGAGAGGAGCCGCGAACACCGGGGAGCTGTTTTTT. Amino acids: CASSLRRGAANTGELFF. This sequence joins TRBV7-2 and TRBJ2-2; D is uncertain. The CDR3 spans 17 residues. The germline V gene encodes CDR1 SGHTA and CDR2 FQGNSA. Trimming removed 2 bases from V and 0 bases from J, with 13 bases in between.